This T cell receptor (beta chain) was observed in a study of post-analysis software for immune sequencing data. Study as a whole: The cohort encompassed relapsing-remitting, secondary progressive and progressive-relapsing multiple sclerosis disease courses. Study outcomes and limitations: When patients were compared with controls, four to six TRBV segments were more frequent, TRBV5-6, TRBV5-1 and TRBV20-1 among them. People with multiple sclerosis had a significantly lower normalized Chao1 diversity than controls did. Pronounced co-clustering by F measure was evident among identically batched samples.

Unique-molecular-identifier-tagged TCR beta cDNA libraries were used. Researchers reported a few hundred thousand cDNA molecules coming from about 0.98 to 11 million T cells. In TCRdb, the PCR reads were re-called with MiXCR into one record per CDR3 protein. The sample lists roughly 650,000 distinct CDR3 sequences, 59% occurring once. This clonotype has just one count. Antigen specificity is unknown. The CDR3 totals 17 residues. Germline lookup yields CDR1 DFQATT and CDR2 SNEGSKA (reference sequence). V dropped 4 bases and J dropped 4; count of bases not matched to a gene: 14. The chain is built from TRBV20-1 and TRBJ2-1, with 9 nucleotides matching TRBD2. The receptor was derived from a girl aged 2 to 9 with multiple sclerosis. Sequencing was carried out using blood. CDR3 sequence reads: CSAMGDHRLAAYNEQFF. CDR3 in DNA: TGCAGTGCTATGGGCGATCACAGACTAGCGGCTTACAATGAGCAGTTCTTC.